Described below is a single TCR beta chain sequence and its context. Antigen: not known. Germline values: CDR1 GTSNPN, CDR2 SVGIG (reference sequence). This CDR3 spans 11 amino acids. V lost 4 bases, J lost 4 bases, and 7 bases lay in between. This entry is derived from a study of cytomegalovirus exposure and HLA in healthy donors. Whole-study results and caveats: The study flagged around 160 TCR beta chains as cytomegalovirus-associated.

Primers included in the PCR were 60 Vbeta and 13 Jbeta primers. The method was immunoSEQ multiplex PCR; TCRdb's version includes in-frame clones alone and lacks a portion of them. The repertoire includes about 120,000 clones, about 68% of them detected once, and under 4.5% sits in the top ten. The rearrangement joins TRBV30 to TRBJ1-2; the D gene is possibly TRBD1 (5 bases). Sequencing was done on a sample of PBMCs. The TCR was taken from a man aged 35 to 55 in good health and CMV-seropositive. DNA of the CDR3: TGTGCCTGGAAGGGGATCTATGGCTACACCTTC. Amino acids: CAWKGIYGYTF.